A single sample is the source of the 26 T cell receptor beta chains below, sequenced in a study of cytomegalovirus exposure and HLA in healthy donors (dated by TCRdb to 2017 to 2019). To prepare the library, the immunoSEQ multiplex PCR assay was applied. For the multiplex PCR, a mixture combining 60 forward primers for TCR Vbeta segments and 13 reverse primers for TCR Jbeta segments was used. Not all clones reach the TCRdb copy of this immuneACCESS table, which keeps in-frame sequences only. Checked studies attribute under half of the gap to unresolved V genes and leave the rest unexplained. The sample table holds about 150,000 clones, of which over 60% were seen once. The top ten hold 2.5% to 3.5% of the sample. The sample consisted of PBMCs. The origin of the receptors is a man aged 35-49 years in good health and CMV-seronegative.

V usage is TRBV27 and J usage is TRBJ1-1, with D perhaps TRBD1 (6 bases). Germline V gene sequence: CDR1 MNHEY, CDR2 SMNVEV (reference sequence). The CDR3 is made up of 11 amino acids. Trimming cost V 4 bases and J 7 bases, with 7 bases left between them. The CDR3 protein is CASSSRGEAFF. The CDR3 DNA reads TGTGCCAGCAGTTCCAGGGGTGAAGCTTTCTTT.

The V gene is TRBV5-4, the J gene TRBJ2-2; D is perhaps TRBD2 (5 bases). This CDR3 spans 13 amino acids. Germline V gene data show CDR1 as SGHNT and CDR2 as YYREEE (reference sequence). V was cut by 9 bases and J by 5 bases, with 14 bases left in between. CDR3 nucleotides: TGTGCCACCCCATCTCCGGGGACCGGGGAGCTGTTTTTT. It is translated as CATPSPGTGELFF.

The rearrangement uses TRBV28 and TRBJ1-2, with 7 bases aligning to TRBD1. The CDR3 totals 15 residues. Per germline, CDR1 MDHEN and CDR2 SYDVKM. The J segment lost 7 bases and the V segment lost 2 bases, leaving 10 bases of the junction unmatched. The CDR3 DNA is TGTGCCAGCAGTTTAGGATGGACAGGCCAGATTGGCTACACCTTC. Translated, it gives CASSLGWTGQIGYTF.

The table lists this clone with a count of one. The chain couples TRBV11-3 to TRBJ1-5; D gene ambiguous. CDR1 and CDR2 (germline): SGHNT, YENEEA. V lost 4 bases, J lost 5 bases, and 9 bases lay in between. The CDR3 has 13 amino acids. The CDR3 protein is CASSSTTDQPQHF. CDR3 DNA sequence: TGTGCCAGCAGCTCGACAACCGATCAGCCCCAGCATTTT. The full variable domain, in which reference TRBV11-3 and TRBJ1-5 provide the parts outside the CDR3, is EAGVVQSPRYKIIEKKQPVAFWCNPISGHNTLYWYLQNLGQGPELLIRYENEEAVDDSQLPKDRFSAERLKGVDSTLKIQPAELGDSAVYLCASSSTTDQPQHFGDGTRLSIL.

The CDR3 DNA is TGTGCCAGCAGTGAGATAGCGGGGACCCACACAGATACGCAGTATTTT. Translated: CASSEIAGTHTDTQYF. V is TRBV6-1 and J is TRBJ2-3; 8 bases align to TRBD2. CDR1 is MNHNS and CDR2 is SASEGT in the germline V gene. V shed 3 bases and J 2 bases; nucleotides not matched to a gene: 7. The CDR3 runs 16 residues.

This clone was picked up one time. The chain's CDR3 is CASSQDRDSLNEKLFF. For the CDR3, the DNA is TGCGCCAGCAGCCAAGATCGGGACAGCCTTAATGAAAAACTGTTTTTT. V gene TRBV4-3 combines with J gene TRBJ1-4; TRBD1 matches 7 bases. This CDR3 is 16 amino acids long. Per the germline V gene, CDR1 is LGHNA and CDR2 is YSLEER. V was pared by 0 bases and J by 4 bases, with 5 bases of the junction left unmatched.

There are a few counts of this clone. V gene TRBV9 combines with J gene TRBJ2-5, with TRBD2 matching 12 bases. Germline loops: CDR1 SGDLS, CDR2 YYNGEE. This CDR3 contains 17 residues. V shed 1 base, J shed 4 bases, and the junction held 8 bases outside the gene matches. The CDR3 protein is CASSVSLAGGPGETQYF. In DNA, the CDR3 is TGTGCCAGCAGCGTATCCCTAGCGGGGGGGCCGGGAGAGACCCAGTACTTC.

This sequence joins TRBV11-2 and TRBJ1-1; D remains unclear. Per the germline V gene, CDR1 is SGHAT and CDR2 is FQNNGV. This CDR3 is 12 amino acids long. Trimming took off 1 base at V and 5 bases at J, with 5 bases between the two ends. The CDR3 nucleotides are TGTGCCAGCAGCTTAGGGGCTACTGAAGCTTTCTTT. This translates into CASSLGATEAFF.

The J gene is TRBJ2-1, the V gene TRBV7-9; D not certain. The CDR3 runs 15 residues. Germline loops: CDR1 SEHNR, CDR2 FQNEAQ (reference sequence). V lost 2 bases and J lost 8, with 16 bases in between. The CDR3 DNA follows: TGTGCCAGCAGCTTAATCACTACCCGGGTCGATGAGCAGTTCTTC. Translating gives CASSLITTRVDEQFF.

V usage is TRBV7-9 and J usage is TRBJ2-7, with 7 positions matching TRBD2. The V gene end was trimmed by 2 bases and the J gene end by 3 bases; junction bases not matched to a gene: 4. This CDR3 is 14 amino acids long. The germline CDR1 and CDR2 sequences are SEHNR and FQNEAQ (reference sequence). The CDR3 protein is CASSLLAENYEQYF. CDR3 nucleotides: TGTGCCAGCAGCTTACTAGCGGAGAACTACGAGCAGTACTTC.

CDR3: CASSFLPDQPQHF. The CDR3 DNA sequence: TGTGCCAGCAGTTTCCTCCCCGATCAGCCCCAGCATTTT. This sequence joins TRBV27 and TRBJ1-5; no reliable D call. CDR1 MNHEY and CDR2 SMNVEV come from the germline V gene (reference sequence). The CDR3 totals 13 residues. The V and J ends lost 3 bases and 5 bases respectively, with 8 bases between them.

V is TRBV28 and J is TRBJ1-1, with 7 bases that match TRBD1. The CDR3 sequence is 12 residues long. J gave up 1 base and V 8 bases, and 1 base lay outside the gene matches. The germline gives CDR1 MDHEN, CDR2 SYDVKM. CDR3: CASRDRNTEAFF. CDR3 nucleotide sequence: TGTGCCAGCCGGGACAGGAACACTGAAGCTTTCTTT.

The chain is built from TRBV25-1 and TRBJ1-4, with 7 nucleotides matching TRBD1. The CDR3 has 15 amino acids. Germline loops: CDR1 MGHDK, CDR2 SYGVNS. V was clipped by 4 bases and J by 8 bases; unmatched bases: 10. The CDR3 reads CASSGHRGMEEKLFF. The CDR3 nucleotides are TGTGCCAGCAGTGGACACAGGGGAATGGAGGAAAAACTGTTTTTT.

This clone has only a few counts. The chain couples TRBV27 to TRBJ1-6; TRBD1 is a possible D gene (6 bases). The V and J ends lost 4 bases and 7 bases respectively, with 11 bases between them. CDR1 and CDR2 from the germline V gene are MNHEY and SMNVEV (reference sequence). The CDR3 runs 14 residues. CDR3 nucleotides: TGTGCCAGCAGTTCCCCAGGGGAGAATTCACCCCTCCACTTT. Its translation is CASSSPGENSPLHF.

This clone turned up a few times. J is TRBJ2-3 and V is TRBV19; 10 bases are a match to TRBD2. Germline CDR1 reads LNHDA; CDR2 reads SQIVND (reference sequence). Losses at the gene ends were 3 bases for V and 3 bases for J; bases not matched to a gene: 3. The CDR3 is made up of 15 amino acids. CDR3 DNA: TGTGCCAGTAGTATCACTAGCGGGACGACAGATACGCAGTATTTT. It is translated as CASSITSGTTDTQYF.

The CDR3 DNA follows: TGTGCCAGCAGTTTACTCCAGGGGAATCAGCCCCAGCATTTT. This sequence encodes CASSLLQGNQPQHF. This rearrangement joins TRBV28 to TRBJ1-5; D possibly corresponds to TRBD1 (6 bases). The CDR3 runs 14 residues. From germline, CDR1 is MDHEN and CDR2 SYDVKM. Trimming cost V 2 bases and J 4 bases, with 9 bases left between them.

The V call is TRBV11-1, the J call TRBJ2-5, with D maybe TRBD2 (5 bases). The CDR3 contains 16 residues. Between the trimmed V and J ends, which lost 5 bases and 1 base, there was a span of 17 bases. Germline CDR1 is SGHAT and CDR2 is FQDESV (reference sequence). CDR3 protein: CASSPERLGLQETQYF. The CDR3 DNA is TGTGCCAGCAGCCCAGAGCGGTTAGGGCTCCAAGAGACCCAGTACTTC.

The chain links TRBV11-2 to TRBJ2-3; D unresolved. Germline CDR1 is SGHAT and CDR2 is FQNNGV. With 2 bases removed from V and 4 bases from J, the gap between germline ends came to 13 bases. CDR3 length: 15 amino acids. Written as DNA, the CDR3 is TGTGCCAGCAGCTTACTCTGGCTAGACCCAGATACGCAGTATTTT. This encodes CASSLLWLDPDTQYF.

The chain couples TRBV6-5 to TRBJ2-7, with TRBD2 matching 7 bases. The germline CDR1 and CDR2 sequences are MNHEY and SVGAGI. The ends lost 0 bases at V and 2 bases at J; junction bases unmatched: 4. There are 15 residues in the CDR3. The CDR3 DNA sequence: TGTGCCAGCAGTTACTCGGGGAGGGACCCCTACGAGCAGTACTTC. It codes for CASSYSGRDPYEQYF.

This chain uses TRBV7-2 with TRBJ1-1; no definite D call. The length of the CDR3 is 12 residues. The germline V gene has CDR1 SGHTA and CDR2 FQGNSA. Trimming shortened V by 0 bases and J by 5 bases, and 4 bases separated the two germline ends. This chain's CDR3 is CASSLALTEAFF. The CDR3 DNA reads as TGTGCCAGCAGCTTAGCTCTTACTGAAGCTTTCTTT.

The CDR3: CASSRSGTADTQYF. The CDR3 DNA sequence: TGTGCCAGCAGCCGCAGCGGGACCGCAGATACGCAGTATTTT. The chain carries TRBV7-2 and TRBJ2-3; 7 bases are a match to TRBD2. CDR1 SGHTA and CDR2 FQGNSA come from the germline V gene. J gave up 4 bases and V 5 bases, and 6 bases lay outside the gene matches. CDR3 size: 14 residues.

CDR3 in amino acids: CASSSPQGLAGGAYNEQFF. DNA for the CDR3: TGTGCCAGCAGCTCTCCCCAAGGACTAGCCGGAGGAGCCTACAATGAGCAGTTCTTC. V is TRBV7-2 and J is TRBJ2-1; 8 nucleotides line up with TRBD2. CDR3 size: 19 residues. The germline CDR1 and CDR2 sequences are SGHTA and FQGNSA. Trimming cost V 4 bases and J 2 bases; bases outside gene matches: 16.

The V call is TRBV27, the J call TRBJ2-7, with TRBD1 matching over 9 bases. V shed 10 bases, J shed 0 bases, and the junction held 4 bases outside the gene matches. CDR1 and CDR2 from the germline V gene are MNHEY and SMNVEV (reference sequence). This CDR3 is 13 amino acids long. In nucleotides, the CDR3 is TGTGCCACCCGACAGGGGGGCTCCTACGAGCAGTACTTC. Encoded protein: CATRQGGSYEQYF.

The gene calls are TRBV2 and TRBJ2-5; weak D call: TRBD2 (6 bases). CDR3 length: 15 residues. Germline assignment: CDR1 SNHLY and CDR2 FYNNEI. V shed 5 bases and J shed 2 bases, with 15 bases lying between them. The CDR3 DNA reads as TGTGCCAGCAGTAAGCCGGGGGAATTACAAGAGACCCAGTACTTC. Its translation: CASSKPGELQETQYF.

The V call is TRBV7-9, the J call TRBJ1-1, with D uncertain. The V end was cut by 3 bases, the J end by 0 bases, with 11 bases between. The CDR3 covers 15 residues. Per germline, CDR1 SEHNR and CDR2 FQNEAQ (reference sequence). The CDR3 here is CASSFGLLMNTEAFF. As DNA, the CDR3 is TGTGCCAGCAGCTTTGGACTCTTAATGAACACTGAAGCTTTCTTT.

Points on this clone: The junction shows a germline mismatch at one end, possibly a read error. The chain employs TRBV7-8 and TRBJ1-1; 9 nucleotides line up with TRBD1. The CDR3 is made up of 14 amino acids. Germline values: CDR1 SGHVS, CDR2 FQNEAQ. The CDR3 reads CASSFAGTGPQGVF. DNA of the CDR3: TGTGCCAGCAGCTTTGCCGGGACAGGGCCCCAAGGGGTCTTT.